Below, 17 T cell receptor beta chains from the same sample are listed, as sequenced in a study of T cells expressing NK-cell markers. TCRdb reanalyzed the 5' RACE reads and collapses them to one entry per CDR3 protein, without DNA. Its table records roughly 450,000 distinct CDR3 sequences. What was sequenced was blood T cells: a sorted CD56 or NKG2C T cell subset, CD4+ or CD8+ T cells, or bulk PBMC T cells (not recorded which). All receptors come from a woman between 50 and 59 years old in good health.

CDR3: CASSHQGDTDTQYF. J is TRBJ2-3 and V is TRBV7-9; lacking DNA, the TRBD1 call made by TCRdb goes unchecked. Germline CDR1 SEHNR, CDR2 FQNEAQ (reference sequence). The CDR3 consists of 14 residues.

The chain uses TRBV18 and TRBJ2-7; TCRdb outputs TRBD1, but without DNA this stays unchecked. CDR3 length equals 15 residues. Germline loops: CDR1 KGHSH, CDR2 LQKENI. The CDR3 spells CASSPGGQGISKQYF.

V and J are TRBV20-1 and TRBJ1-6. Germline V lookup: CDR1 DFQATT, CDR2 SNEGSKA (reference sequence). The CDR3 is 14 residues long. The CDR3 loop is CSASTVPRESPLHF.

The chain joins TRBV3-1 to TRBJ2-1; the TCRdb D gene call, TRBD1, has no DNA to confirm it. Germline V gene data show CDR1 as LGHDT and CDR2 as YNNKEL (reference sequence). CDR3 size: 11 residues. The CDR3 sequence is CASSHRGRQFF.

J is TRBJ2-3 and V is TRBV5-1; TCRdb designates TRBD1, a call that cannot be tested without DNA. This CDR3 spans 17 amino acids. Looked up from germline, CDR1 is SGHRS and CDR2 is YFSETQ. The CDR3 spells CASSLKRQSFGTDTQYF.

The V call is TRBV7-8, the J call TRBJ2-2. Germline V CDR1 and CDR2: SGHVS, FQNEAQ. The CDR3 spans 14 residues. CDR3 sequence reads: CASSHDQRSGELFF. The whole variable domain, filled in from reference TRBV7-8 and TRBJ2-2, reads GAGVSQSPRYKVAKRGQDVALRCDPISGHVSLFWYQQALGQGPEFLTYFQNEAQLDKSGLPSDRFFAERPEGSVSTLKIQRTQQEDSAVYLCASSHDQRSGELFFGEGSRLTVL.

The chain employs TRBV10-2 and TRBJ2-5. CDR1 and CDR2 (germline): WSHSY, SAAADI. The CDR3 has 11 amino acids. The CDR3 reads CANGYRETQYF.

This chain links TRBV3-1 with TRBJ2-3; TCRdb calls TRBD1, which cannot be checked without DNA. CDR3 size: 15 residues. CDR1 and CDR2 (germline): LGHDT, YNNKEL (reference sequence). CDR3 protein: CASSQGQGERDTQYF.

V gene TRBV5-1 combines with J gene TRBJ2-5; TCRdb calls TRBD1, which cannot be checked without DNA. This CDR3 is built from 15 residues. The V gene's germline CDR1 is SGHRS and CDR2 YFSETQ. CDR3 in amino acids: CASSSDGGIKETQYF.

The chain joins TRBV18 to TRBJ1-1; with no DNA, the TCRdb D assignment of TRBD1 cannot be verified. CDR1 is KGHSH and CDR2 is LQKENI in the germline V gene. The CDR3 consists of 17 residues. The CDR3 loop reads CASSPPNRGQMNTEAFF.

The CDR3 sequence is CASSFPSTSGTTNTGELFF. J is TRBJ2-2 and V is TRBV28; no DNA is available, so the TRBD2 call from TCRdb remains unchecked. This CDR3 has 19 residues. Per germline, CDR1 MDHEN and CDR2 SYDVKM.

The J gene is TRBJ2-5, the V gene TRBV21-1; TCRdb's assignment of TRBD2 cannot be checked, as there is no DNA. TRBV21-1 is tagged as a pseudogene. This CDR3 contains 17 residues. This CDR3 reads CASSNRTLRDSQETQYF.

V gene TRBV3-1 combines with J gene TRBJ2-1; TCRdb proposes TRBD2, but this gene call is untestable without DNA. The CDR3 is made up of 16 amino acids. Germline CDR1 is LGHDT and CDR2 is YNNKEL (reference sequence). The CDR3 loop is CASSQVPTSLSNEQFF.

The CDR3 loop is CASSFLASGSSYNEQFF. The chain recombines TRBV27 with TRBJ2-1; the D call of TRBD2 rests on TCRdb alone, since no DNA is present to check it. The V gene's germline CDR1 is MNHEY and CDR2 SMNVEV (reference sequence). This CDR3 region has 17 residues.

V and J are TRBV27 and TRBJ2-1; no DNA is available, so the TRBD2 call from TCRdb remains unchecked. The CDR3 length is 16 residues. The germline V gene has CDR1 MNHEY and CDR2 SMNVEV (reference sequence). CDR3 amino acids: CASSRRLAGGLNEQFF.

The V gene is TRBV20-1, the J gene TRBJ2-2. CDR1 is DFQATT, CDR2 SNEGSKA, per germline (reference sequence). This CDR3 comprises 14 residues. CDR3 region: CSARDRSSTGELFF.

CDR3 protein: CASSDGDYLDTQYF. This chain connects TRBV2 to TRBJ2-3. Germline loops: CDR1 SNHLY, CDR2 FYNNEI. The CDR3 runs 14 residues.